The sequence of this T cell receptor beta chain was determined in a study of cytomegalovirus exposure and HLA in healthy donors. General study points: In a later analysis, DRB1 alleles had the most associated TCRs; HLA-C alleles the fewest.

Concerning this clone itself: Its target is unknown.

Germline V gene data show CDR1 as SGHVS and CDR2 as FQNEAQ. The CDR3 covers 17 residues. PCR primers comprised 60 Vbeta and 13 Jbeta primers. Here immunoSEQ multiplex PCR was the method, and the copy in TCRdb shows in-frame clones only, minus some. The sample holds approximately 240,000 clones, about 80% seen once. Specimen: PBMCs. This clonotype was sampled from a woman aged 40-49 years in good health and CMV-seropositive. J is TRBJ2-5 and V is TRBV7-8, with 7 bases fitting TRBD1. The assigned J gene may be wrong: the sequence end matches TRBJ2-7 better. The CDR3 region is CASSPPKGALSLYEQYF. CDR3 DNA sequence: TGTGCCAGCAGCCCCCCAAAGGGGGCCCTATCACTCTACGAGCAGTACTTC.